One sample yielded the 8 T cell receptor beta chains listed below, sequenced in a study of blood T cell repertoires in COVID-19. This table comes from immunoSEQ multiplex PCR, and its TCRdb copy is limited to in-frame clones, with some not included. The sample carries under 150,000 clones, approximately 79% recorded once. Source material: PBMCs or T cells enriched from blood (not recorded which). The source of these receptors is a woman in her forties or fifties who had recovered from COVID-19.

This rearrangement joins TRBV12-3 or TRBV12-4 to TRBJ2-1; TRBD1 might be the D (5 bases). Trimming took 3 bases from V and 9 from J, leaving 9 bases between them. CDR3 length: 12 amino acids. CDR3 amino acids: CASSFTDTEQFF. Written as DNA, the CDR3 is TGTGCCAGCAGTTTTACGGACACTGAGCAGTTCTTC.

This chain links TRBV6-1 with TRBJ2-5; TRBD2 aligns across 12 bases. Germline V gene data show CDR1 as MNHNS and CDR2 as SASEGT. The CDR3 runs to 15 residues. J was trimmed by 8 bases and V by 2 bases; bases with no gene match: 6. The chain's CDR3 is CASSESTSGGLTQYF. In nucleotides, the CDR3 is TGTGCCAGCAGTGAATCGACTAGCGGGGGCTTAACCCAGTACTTC.

The chain combines TRBV10-3 with TRBJ1-2; 7 positions match TRBD1. The trim removed 7 bases at V and 2 bases at J, leaving 4 bases unmatched. From germline, CDR1 is ENHRY and CDR2 SYGVKD. The CDR3 is 13 amino acids. CDR3 sequence (DNA): TGTGCCATCATGGCAGGGGGAAACTATGGCTACACCTTC. The encoded protein is CAIMAGGNYGYTF.

This rearrangement joins TRBV19 to TRBJ1-2; D possibly corresponds to TRBD1 (6 bases). This CDR3 has 15 residues. The germline V gene encodes CDR1 LNHDA and CDR2 SQIVND (reference sequence). With 7 bases removed from V and 4 bases from J, the gap between germline ends came to 19 bases. CDR3 DNA: TGTGCCAGTACCTCTAGGGGGGGAGCACTCTATGGCTACACCTTC. Translating gives CASTSRGGALYGYTF.

The chain recombines TRBV3-1 (or the pseudogene TRBV3-2) with TRBJ2-7; 11 bases line up with TRBD2. V lost 7 bases, J lost 5 bases, and 7 bases stayed unmatched. This CDR3 contains 14 residues. Germline CDR1 is LGHDT and CDR2 is YNNKEL (reference sequence). This CDR3 is CASNPSGRTDEQYF. The CDR3 DNA is TGTGCCAGCAACCCTAGCGGGAGGACCGACGAGCAGTACTTC.

This rearrangement joins TRBV19 to TRBJ1-2; 11 bases fit TRBD1. Germline V gene lookup returns CDR1 LNHDA and CDR2 SQIVND (reference sequence). This CDR3 is 15 amino acids long. Losses at the gene ends were 1 base for V and 6 bases for J; bases not matched to a gene: 4. The CDR3 reads CASSIGRTGGHGYTF. As DNA, the CDR3 is TGTGCCAGTAGTATAGGAAGGACAGGGGGCCATGGCTACACCTTC.

This chain connects TRBV7-3 to TRBJ1-1; D not certain. Trimming shortened V by 3 bases and J by 0 bases, and 5 bases separated the two germline ends. The germline V gene has CDR1 SGHTA and CDR2 FQGTGA. This CDR3 region has 13 residues. DNA for the CDR3: TGTGCCAGCAGCTTGAGGATGAACACTGAAGCTTTCTTT. Translation: CASSLRMNTEAFF.

The chain is built from TRBV28 and TRBJ1-5; D ambiguous. Trimming took 7 bases from V and 4 from J, leaving 14 bases between them. Germline CDR1 and CDR2: MDHEN and SYDVKM. The CDR3 is made up of 14 amino acids. The CDR3 region is CASIPGRFNQPQHF. The CDR3 coding sequence is TGTGCCAGCATACCCGGGAGATTTAATCAGCCCCAGCATTTT. The full variable domain, its missing parts supplied by reference TRBV28 and TRBJ1-5, is DVKVTQSSRYLVKRTGEKVFLECVQDMDHENMFWYRQDPGLGLRLIYFSYDVKMKEKGDIPEGYSVSREKKERFSLILESASTNQTSMYLCASIPGRFNQPQHFGDGTRLSIL.